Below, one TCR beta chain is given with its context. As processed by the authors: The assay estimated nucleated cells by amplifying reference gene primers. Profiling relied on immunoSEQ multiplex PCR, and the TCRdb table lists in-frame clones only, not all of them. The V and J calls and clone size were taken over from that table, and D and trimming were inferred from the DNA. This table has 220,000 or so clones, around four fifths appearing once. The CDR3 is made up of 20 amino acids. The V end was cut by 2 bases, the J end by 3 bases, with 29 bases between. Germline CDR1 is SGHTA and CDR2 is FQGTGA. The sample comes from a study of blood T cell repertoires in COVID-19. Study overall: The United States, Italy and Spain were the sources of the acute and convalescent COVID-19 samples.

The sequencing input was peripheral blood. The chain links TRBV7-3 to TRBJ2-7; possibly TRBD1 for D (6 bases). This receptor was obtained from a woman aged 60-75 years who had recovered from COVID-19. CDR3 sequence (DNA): TGTGCCAGCAGCTTACACAGGGTAAAAAAGGACTTTTGTGATAGCTACGAGCAGTACTTC. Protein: CASSLHRVKKDFCDSYEQYF.